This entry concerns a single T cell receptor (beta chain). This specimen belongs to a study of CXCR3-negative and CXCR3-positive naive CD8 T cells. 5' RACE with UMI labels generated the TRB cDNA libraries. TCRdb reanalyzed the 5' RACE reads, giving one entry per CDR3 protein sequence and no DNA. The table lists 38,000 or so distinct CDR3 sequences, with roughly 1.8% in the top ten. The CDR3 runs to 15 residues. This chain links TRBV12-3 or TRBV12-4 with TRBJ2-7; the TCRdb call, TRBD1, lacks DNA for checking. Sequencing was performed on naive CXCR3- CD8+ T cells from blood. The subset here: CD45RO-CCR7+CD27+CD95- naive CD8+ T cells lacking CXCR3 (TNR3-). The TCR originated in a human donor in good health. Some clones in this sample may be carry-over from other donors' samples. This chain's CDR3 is CASRDGQGASYEQYF.